The clone carrying this TCR beta chain was detected a few times. In the library, unique molecular identifiers were attached to individual cDNA molecules. MiXCR, applied by TCRdb to the RACE reads, yields one record per CDR3 protein. The data contain some 360,000 distinct CDR3 sequences, 5.1% of them seen just once; the ten biggest clones take up 2.5% to 3%. This entry is derived from a study of human T cells and chemical hapten exposure. Background on the study: Predominantly women, the patients had alopecia areata, totalis or universalis. Variation in per-sample TCR yields came mainly from small pooled library volume differences.

Trimming took 5 bases from V and 7 from J, leaving 14 bases between them. This CDR3 is built from 14 residues. Germline loops: CDR1 LNHDA, CDR2 SQIVND (reference sequence). Time point reported: pre-sensitization, week 0. The sample's treatment: therapeutic diphenylcyclopropenone sensitization with weekly scalp DPC. The study drew its donors from alopecia patients who were 18 to 70 years old and suitable for DPC. Sequenced here: whole blood, sampled in connection with sensitization to the hapten diphenylcyclopropenone (DPC). The TCR originated in a woman aged 45-65 years with alopecia areata. Some clones in this sample may be carry-over from other donors' samples. The chain combines TRBV19 with TRBJ1-4, with D maybe TRBD1 (5 bases). The CDR3 DNA is TGTGCCAGTAGTTCTACCCGGGGGAGTGAAAAACTGTTTTTT. This sequence encodes CASSSTRGSEKLFF.